This TCR beta chain derives from a study of T cell repertoires in cytomegalovirus infection. As for the study in general: Signatures in public TCR beta sequences pointed to both CMV infection and matching HLA type.

Study-wide results and limits: Cumulative public TCR beta family frequency identified CMV carriers with the relevant HLA. CMV-specific TCR beta clonotypes restricted by HLA-C dominated the ex vivo response.

Remarks on this clonotype: The antigen is undetermined.

TCRdb reanalysed the reads using MiXCR and keeps one entry per CDR3 protein. Here the sample spans approximately 300,000 distinct CDR3 sequences, 20% to 25% being singletons. The CDR3 spans 16 residues. CDR1 and CDR2 from the germline V gene are SGHKS and YYEKEE (reference sequence). After removal of 4 bases from V and 5 bases from J, the junction contained 8 bases not matched to a gene. J is TRBJ2-5 and V is TRBV5-5, with 13 bases matching TRBD2. The sequencing here drew on cultured PBMCs, taken from culture after CMV antigen stimulation. This receptor was obtained from a human donor in good health (CMV status not recorded). Some clones in this sample may be carry-over from other donors' samples. The CDR3 region is CASSRTSGRAGETQYF. The DNA of the CDR3 is TGTGCCAGCAGCCGTACTAGCGGGAGGGCCGGGGAGACCCAGTACTTC.